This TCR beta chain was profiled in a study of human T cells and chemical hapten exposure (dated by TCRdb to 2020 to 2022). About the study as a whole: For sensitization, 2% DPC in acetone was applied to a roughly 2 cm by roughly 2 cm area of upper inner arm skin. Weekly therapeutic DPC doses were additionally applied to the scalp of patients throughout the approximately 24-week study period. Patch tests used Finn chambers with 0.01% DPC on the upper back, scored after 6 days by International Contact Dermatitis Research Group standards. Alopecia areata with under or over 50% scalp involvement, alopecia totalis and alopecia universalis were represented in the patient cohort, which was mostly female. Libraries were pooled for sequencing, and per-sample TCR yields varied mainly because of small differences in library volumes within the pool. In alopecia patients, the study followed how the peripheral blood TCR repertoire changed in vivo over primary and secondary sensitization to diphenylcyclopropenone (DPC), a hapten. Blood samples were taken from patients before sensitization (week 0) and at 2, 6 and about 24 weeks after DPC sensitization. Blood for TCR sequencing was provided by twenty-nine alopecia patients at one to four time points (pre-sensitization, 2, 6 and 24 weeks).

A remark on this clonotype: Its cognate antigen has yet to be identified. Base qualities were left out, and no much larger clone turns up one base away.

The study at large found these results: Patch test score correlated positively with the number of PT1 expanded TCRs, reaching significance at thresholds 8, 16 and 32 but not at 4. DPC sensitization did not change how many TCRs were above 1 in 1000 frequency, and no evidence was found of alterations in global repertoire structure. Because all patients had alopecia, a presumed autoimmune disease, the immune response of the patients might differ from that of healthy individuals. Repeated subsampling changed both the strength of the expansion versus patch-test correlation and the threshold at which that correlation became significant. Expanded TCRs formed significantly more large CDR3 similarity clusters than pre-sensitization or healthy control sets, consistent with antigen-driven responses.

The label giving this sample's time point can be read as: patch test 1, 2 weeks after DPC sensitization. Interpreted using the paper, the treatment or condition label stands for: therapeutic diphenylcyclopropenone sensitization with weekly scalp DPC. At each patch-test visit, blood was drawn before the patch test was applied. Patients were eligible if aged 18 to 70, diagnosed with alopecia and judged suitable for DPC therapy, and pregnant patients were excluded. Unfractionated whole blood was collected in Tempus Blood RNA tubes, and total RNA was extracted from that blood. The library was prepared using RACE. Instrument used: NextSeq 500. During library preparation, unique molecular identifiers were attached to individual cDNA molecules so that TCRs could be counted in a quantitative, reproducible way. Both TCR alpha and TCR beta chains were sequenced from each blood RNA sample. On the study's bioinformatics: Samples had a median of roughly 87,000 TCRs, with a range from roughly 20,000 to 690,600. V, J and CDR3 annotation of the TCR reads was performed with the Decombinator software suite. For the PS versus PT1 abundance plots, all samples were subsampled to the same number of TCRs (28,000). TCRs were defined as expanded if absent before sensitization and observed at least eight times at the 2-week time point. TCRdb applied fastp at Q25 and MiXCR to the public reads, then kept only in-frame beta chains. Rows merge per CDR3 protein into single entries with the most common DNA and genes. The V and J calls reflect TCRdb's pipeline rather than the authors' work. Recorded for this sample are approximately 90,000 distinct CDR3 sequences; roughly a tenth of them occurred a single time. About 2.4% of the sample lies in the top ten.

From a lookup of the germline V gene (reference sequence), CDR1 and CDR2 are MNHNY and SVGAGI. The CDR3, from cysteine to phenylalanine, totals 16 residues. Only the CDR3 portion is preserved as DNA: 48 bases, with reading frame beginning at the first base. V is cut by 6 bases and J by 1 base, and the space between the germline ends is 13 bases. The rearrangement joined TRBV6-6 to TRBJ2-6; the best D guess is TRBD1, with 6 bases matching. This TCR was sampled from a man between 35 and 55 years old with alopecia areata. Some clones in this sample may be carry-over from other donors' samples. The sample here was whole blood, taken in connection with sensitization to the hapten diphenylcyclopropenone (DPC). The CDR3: CASRATGLSGANVLTF. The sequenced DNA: TGTGCCAGCAGGGCAACAGGGTTGTCTGGGGCCAACGTCCTGACTTTC.